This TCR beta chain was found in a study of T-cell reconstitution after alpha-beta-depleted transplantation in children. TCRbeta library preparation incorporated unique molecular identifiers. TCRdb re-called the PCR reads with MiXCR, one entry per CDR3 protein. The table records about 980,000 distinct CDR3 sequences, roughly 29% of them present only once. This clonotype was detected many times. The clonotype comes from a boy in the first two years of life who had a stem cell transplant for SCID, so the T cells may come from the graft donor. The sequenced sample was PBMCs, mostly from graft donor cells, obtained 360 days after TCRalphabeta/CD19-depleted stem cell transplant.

CDR3 sequence: CASSALNYEQYF. Here the CDR3 DNA reads TGTGCCAGCAGCGCATTGAACTACGAGCAGTACTTC. The chain recombines TRBV2 with TRBJ2-7; D gene uncertain. The CDR3 consists of 12 residues. Germline-derived CDR1 and CDR2 are SNHLY and FYNNEI. The ends were cut back, 6 bases at V and 3 bases at J, with 9 bases in the middle.